Presented here are 20 T cell receptor beta chains from one specimen sequenced in a study of blood T cell repertoires in COVID-19. The assay was immunoSEQ multiplex PCR, and TCRdb's table has in-frame clones only and misses some. The table has 400,000 to 550,000 clones, roughly 85% seen once; the top ten hold approximately 2%. The sample was PBMCs or T cells enriched from blood (not recorded which). These receptors came from a woman younger than 30 with acute COVID-19.

This chain connects TRBV5-1 to TRBJ2-5, with 8 positions matching TRBD2. Germline CDR1 is SGHRS and CDR2 is YFSETQ. After removal of 6 bases from V and 4 bases from J, the junction contained 11 bases not matched to a gene. The CDR3 consists of 15 residues. CDR3 bases: TGCGCCAGCAAAGCCAGCGCGGGGGGAGGAGAGACCCAGTACTTC. Translation gives CASKASAGGGETQYF.

The DNA for the CDR3 is TGCGCCAGCAGTGATCCGGCGTGGGGACAGGGCTCCTACAATGAGCAGTTCTTC. Translation: CASSDPAWGQGSYNEQFF. The rearrangement joins TRBV10-1 to TRBJ2-1, with 9 nucleotides matching TRBD1. Germline-derived CDR1 and CDR2 are WNHNN and SYGVQD (reference sequence). V gave up 3 bases and J gave up 0 bases; unmatched junction bases: 9. The CDR3 is 18 amino acids.

This chain joins TRBV29-1 and TRBJ1-2; D may be TRBD1 (5 bases). Trimming stripped 0 bases from V and 7 bases from J, with 18 bases between. The CDR3 totals 15 residues. The germline V gene has CDR1 SQVTM and CDR2 ANQGSEA. The DNA of the CDR3 is TGCAGCGTTGAAGATTCGAGGTGGGACTTGTCTGGCTACACCTTC. It specifies CSVEDSRWDLSGYTF.

The CDR3 nucleotides read TGTGCCAGTAGTATAGCTTTTTCCTATGGCTACACCTTC. This translates into CASSIAFSYGYTF. The rearrangement links TRBV19 to TRBJ1-2, with D uncertain. CDR1 LNHDA and CDR2 SQIVND come from the germline V gene (reference sequence). The V end was cut by 1 base, the J end by 4 bases, with 7 bases between. The CDR3 loop spans 13 amino acids.

This chain connects TRBV6-5 to TRBJ1-2; TRBD1 matches 8 bases. The CDR3 is made up of 13 amino acids. The junction had 7 bases not matched to a gene; V was cut back by 5 bases and J by 8 bases. Germline V gives CDR1 MNHEY, CDR2 SVGAGI. The CDR3 DNA reads as TGTGCCAGCAGTCTGGACAGGGCGGGGGGCTACACCTTC. This codes for CASSLDRAGGYTF.

The genes are TRBV28 and TRBJ2-3, with TRBD2 matching over 8 bases. V shed 4 bases and J 7 bases; nucleotides not matched to a gene: 7. CDR1 is MDHEN and CDR2 is SYDVKM in the germline V gene. The CDR3 runs 14 residues. CDR3 nucleotide sequence: TGTGCCAGCAGTTCGGCGGGAGGACCAAATACGCAGTATTTT. Protein sequence: CASSSAGGPNTQYF.

This sequence joins TRBV5-8 and TRBJ2-1, with TRBD2 matching over 8 bases. The CDR3 is made up of 15 amino acids. Germline CDR1 reads SGHTS; CDR2 reads YDEGEE. V dropped 0 bases and J dropped 4; count of bases not matched to a gene: 3. The CDR3 DNA sequence: TGTGCCAGCAGCTTGGGTAGCGGGGTTTACAATGAGCAGTTCTTC. Translated: CASSLGSGVYNEQFF.

This clone came up once. This chain joins TRBV6-1 and TRBJ2-5, with a weak D call TRBD2 (6 bases). CDR1 MNHNS and CDR2 SASEGT come from the germline V gene. The CDR3 loop spans 15 amino acids. Deletions cut 1 base from V and 5 bases from J, with 14 bases between. The CDR3, as DNA: TGTGCCAGCAGTGAAGTCCCGGGGGTAGGTGAGACCCAGTACTTC. Translated, it gives CASSEVPGVGETQYF.

The CDR3 DNA reads TGTGCCAGCAGCCAAAGAACTCCTACCCTAAATTCACCCCTCCACTTT. This sequence encodes CASSQRTPTLNSPLHF. V gene TRBV11-2 combines with J gene TRBJ1-6, with unresolved D. The germline V gene has CDR1 SGHAT and CDR2 FQNNGV. The CDR3 is 16 amino acids. V lost 5 bases and J 7 bases, leaving 18 bases between the germline ends.

The rearrangement links TRBV14 to TRBJ1-3; D perhaps matches TRBD1 (5 bases). Germline V gene sequence: CDR1 SGHDN, CDR2 FVKESK. CDR3 length: 18 residues. V gave up 4 bases and J gave up 0 bases, with 19 bases separating them. The CDR3 region has the DNA TGTGCCAGCAGCCCCTGGCGGGGCGACCCCCGCTCTGGAAACACCATATATTTT. It is translated as CASSPWRGDPRSGNTIYF.

The chain carries TRBV18 and TRBJ1-1; 7 bases line up with TRBD1. CDR3 size: 14 residues. The ends lost 3 bases at V and 5 bases at J; junction bases unmatched: 6. The germline gives CDR1 KGHSH, CDR2 LQKENI. In nucleotides, the CDR3 is TGTGCCAGCTCACCCGGGACAGTCGGGACTGAAGCTTTCTTT. Encoded protein: CASSPGTVGTEAFF.

CDR3 DNA: TGTGCCAGCAGCTCCACGGACAGCCAGACCTACGAGCAGTACTTC. Protein: CASSSTDSQTYEQYF. The chain joins TRBV5-5 to TRBJ2-7; D is possibly TRBD1 (6 bases). Germline V gives CDR1 SGHKS, CDR2 YYEKEE (reference sequence). The V end lost 3 bases, the J end lost 2 bases, and 15 bases lay between the germline ends. The CDR3 sequence is 15 residues long.

The chain joins TRBV5-1 to TRBJ2-1, with D unresolved. V was pared by 4 bases and J by 6 bases, with 29 bases between. Germline CDR1 is SGHRS and CDR2 is YFSETQ. The CDR3 runs 19 residues. CDR3 loop: CASSPPVAAIPQHVNEQFF. The CDR3 DNA reads as TGCGCCAGCAGCCCCCCAGTTGCGGCCATCCCCCAACACGTCAATGAGCAGTTCTTC.

The chain is built from TRBV5-1 and TRBJ1-2; the D gene is possibly TRBD1 (6 bases). V lost 0 bases and J lost 6, with 9 bases in between. In germline, CDR1 is SGHRS, CDR2 YFSETQ. The CDR3 loop spans 13 amino acids. CDR3 region: CASSLGGPNGYTF. The CDR3 bases are TGCGCCAGCAGCTTGGGGGGGCCGAATGGCTACACCTTC.

Only one count was recorded for this clone. The rearrangement uses TRBV5-1 and TRBJ1-2, with 8 nucleotides matching TRBD1. The CDR3 sequence is 16 residues long. V trimming: 3 bases; J trimming: 0 bases; junction bases outside the gene matches: 7. Germline V lookup: CDR1 SGHRS, CDR2 YFSETQ. The CDR3 reads CASSYGTGRANYGYTF. CDR3 in DNA: TGCGCCAGCAGCTACGGGACAGGCAGAGCTAACTATGGCTACACCTTC.

The J gene is TRBJ2-2, the V gene TRBV6-5; the match to TRBD2 covers 8 bases. Germline lookup yields CDR1 MNHEY and CDR2 SVGAGI. Germline trimming cut 6 bases from V and 4 bases from J; bases unmatched to any gene: 4. The CDR3 has 14 amino acids. CDR3 DNA: TGTGCCAGCAGCACTACTAGCGGCACCGGGGAGCTGTTTTTT. Translation gives CASSTTSGTGELFF.

The chain recombines TRBV19 with TRBJ2-5, with a tentative D call TRBD1 (6 bases). The CDR3 contains 14 residues. V shed 4 bases and J shed 5 bases, with 14 bases lying between them. Germline V lookup: CDR1 LNHDA, CDR2 SQIVND (reference sequence). The CDR3 coding sequence is TGTGCCAGTAGTACAAACGCAGGGGAGGAGACCCAGTACTTC. Its translation is CASSTNAGEETQYF.

V is TRBV11-2 and J is TRBJ2-3, with D hard to call. The CDR3 consists of 15 residues. The ends were cut back, 2 bases at V and 4 bases at J, with 13 bases in the middle. Per germline, CDR1 SGHAT and CDR2 FQNNGV. The CDR3 protein is CASSLTLSGADTQYF. The CDR3 coding sequence is TGTGCCAGCAGCTTAACCCTTAGTGGAGCAGATACGCAGTATTTT.

The rearrangement joins TRBV5-6 to TRBJ2-7; 8 bases are a match to TRBD1. From germline, CDR1 is SGHDT and CDR2 YYEEEE. The V segment lost 2 bases and the J segment 2 bases; nucleotides outside the gene matches: 3. This CDR3 spans 14 amino acids. The CDR3 sequence: CASSFGTGAYEQYF. In DNA, the CDR3 is TGTGCCAGCAGCTTTGGGACAGGAGCCTACGAGCAGTACTTC.

A note on this clone: The sample contains more than one DNA sequence encoding this CDR3. The V call is TRBV18, the J call TRBJ2-1; 13 bases map to TRBD2. The length of the CDR3 is 15 residues. Per germline, CDR1 KGHSH and CDR2 LQKENI. Trimming removed 3 bases from V and 6 bases from J; junction bases left unmatched: 2. CDR3 amino acids: CASSPGLAGANEQFF. DNA of the CDR3: TGTGCCAGCTCACCCGGACTAGCGGGAGCCAATGAGCAGTTCTTC. Supplemented by reference TRBV18 and TRBJ2-1, the full variable domain reads NAGVMQNPRHLVRRRGQEARLRCSPMKGHSHVYWYRQLPEEGLKFMVYLQKENIIDESGMPKERFSAEFPKEGPSILRIQQVVRGDSAAYFCASSPGLAGANEQFFGPGTRLTVL.